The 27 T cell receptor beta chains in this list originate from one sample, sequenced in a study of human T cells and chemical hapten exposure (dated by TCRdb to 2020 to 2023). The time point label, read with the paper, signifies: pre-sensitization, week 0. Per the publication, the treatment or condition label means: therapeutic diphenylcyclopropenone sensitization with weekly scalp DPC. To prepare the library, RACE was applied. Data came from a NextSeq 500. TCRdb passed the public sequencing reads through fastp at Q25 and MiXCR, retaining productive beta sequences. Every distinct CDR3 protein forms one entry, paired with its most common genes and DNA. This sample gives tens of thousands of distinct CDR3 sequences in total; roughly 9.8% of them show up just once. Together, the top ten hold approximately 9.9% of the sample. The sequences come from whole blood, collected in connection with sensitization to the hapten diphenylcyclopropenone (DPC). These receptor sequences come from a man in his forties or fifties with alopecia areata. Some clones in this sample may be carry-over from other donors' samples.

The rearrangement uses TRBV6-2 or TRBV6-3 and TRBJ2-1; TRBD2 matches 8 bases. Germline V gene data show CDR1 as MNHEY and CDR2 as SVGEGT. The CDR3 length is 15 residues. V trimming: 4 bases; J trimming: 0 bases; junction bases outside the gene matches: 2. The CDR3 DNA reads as TGTGCCAGCAGTTCCGGGACTAGCTCCTACAATGAGCAGTTCTTC. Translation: CASSSGTSSYNEQFF.

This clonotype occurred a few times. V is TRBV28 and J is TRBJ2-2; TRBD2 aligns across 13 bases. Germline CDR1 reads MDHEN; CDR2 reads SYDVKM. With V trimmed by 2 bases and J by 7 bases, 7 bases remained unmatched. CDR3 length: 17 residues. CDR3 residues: CASSLRTSGRADGELFF. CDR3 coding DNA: TGTGCCAGCAGTTTACGGACTAGCGGGAGAGCGGACGGGGAGCTGTTTTTT.

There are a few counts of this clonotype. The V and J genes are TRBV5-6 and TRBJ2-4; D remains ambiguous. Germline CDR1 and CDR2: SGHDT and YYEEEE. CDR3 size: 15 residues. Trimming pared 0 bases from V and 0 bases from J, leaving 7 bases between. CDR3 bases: TGTGCCAGCAGCTTGGGTAGCCTAGCCAAAAACATTCAGTACTTC. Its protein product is CASSLGSLAKNIQYF.

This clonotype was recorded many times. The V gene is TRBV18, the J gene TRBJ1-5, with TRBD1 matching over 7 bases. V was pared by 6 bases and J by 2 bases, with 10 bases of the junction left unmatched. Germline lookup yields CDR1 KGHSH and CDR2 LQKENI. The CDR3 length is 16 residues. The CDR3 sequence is CASSRTGAGGNQPQHF. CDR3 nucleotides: TGTGCCAGCTCCCGAACAGGGGCGGGCGGCAATCAGCCCCAGCATTTT. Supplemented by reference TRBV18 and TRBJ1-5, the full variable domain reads NAGVMQNPRHLVRRRGQEARLRCSPMKGHSHVYWYRQLPEEGLKFMVYLQKENIIDESGMPKERFSAEFPKEGPSILRIQQVVRGDSAAYFCASSRTGAGGNQPQHFGDGTRLSIL.

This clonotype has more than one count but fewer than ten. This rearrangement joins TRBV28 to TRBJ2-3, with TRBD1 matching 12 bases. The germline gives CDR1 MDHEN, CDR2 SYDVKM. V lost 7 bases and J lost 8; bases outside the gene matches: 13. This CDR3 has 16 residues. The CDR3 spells CASINLGQGAHGTQYF. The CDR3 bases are TGTGCCAGCATCAATTTGGGACAGGGGGCGCACGGTACGCAGTATTTT.

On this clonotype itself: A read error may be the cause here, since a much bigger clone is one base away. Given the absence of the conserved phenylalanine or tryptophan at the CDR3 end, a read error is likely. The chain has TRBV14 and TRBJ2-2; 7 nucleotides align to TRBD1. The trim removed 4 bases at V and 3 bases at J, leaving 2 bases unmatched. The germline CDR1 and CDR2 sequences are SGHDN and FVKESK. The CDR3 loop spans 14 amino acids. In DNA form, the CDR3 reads TGTGCCAGCAGCCGGGACAGATACACCGGGGAGCTGTTTCTT. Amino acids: CASSRDRYTGELFL.

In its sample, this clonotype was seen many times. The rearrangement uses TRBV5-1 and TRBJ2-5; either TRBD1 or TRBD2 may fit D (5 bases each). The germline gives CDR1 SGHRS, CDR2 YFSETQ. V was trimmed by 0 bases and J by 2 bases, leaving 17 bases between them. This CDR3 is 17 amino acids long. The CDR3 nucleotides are TGCGCCAGCAGCTTGGCCAAACTCTGGGACGGTCAAGAGACCCAGTACTTC. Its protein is CASSLAKLWDGQETQYF.

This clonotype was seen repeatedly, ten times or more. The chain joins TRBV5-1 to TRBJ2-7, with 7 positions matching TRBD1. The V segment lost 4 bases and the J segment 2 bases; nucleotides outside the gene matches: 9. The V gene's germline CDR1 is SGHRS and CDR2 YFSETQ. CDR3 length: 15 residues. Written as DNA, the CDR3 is TGCGCCAGCAGCCCCATCGAGGGGGCCCCCTACGAGCAGTACTTC. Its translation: CASSPIEGAPYEQYF.

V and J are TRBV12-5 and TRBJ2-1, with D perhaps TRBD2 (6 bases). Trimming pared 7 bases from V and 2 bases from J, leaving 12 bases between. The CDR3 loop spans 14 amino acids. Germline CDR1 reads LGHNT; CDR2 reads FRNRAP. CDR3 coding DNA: TGTGCTAGTGCCCTGGCTAGCGCCTACAATGAGCAGTTCTTC. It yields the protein CASALASAYNEQFF. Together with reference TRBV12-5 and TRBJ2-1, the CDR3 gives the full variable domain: DARVTQTPRHKVTEMGQEVTMRCQPILGHNTVFWYRQTMMQGLELLAYFRNRAPLDDSGMPKDRFSAEMPDATLATLKIQPSEPRDSAVYFCASALASAYNEQFFGPGTRLTVL.

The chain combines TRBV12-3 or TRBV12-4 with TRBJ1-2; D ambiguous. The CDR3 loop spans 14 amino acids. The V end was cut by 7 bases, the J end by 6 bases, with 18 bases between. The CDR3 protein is CASTSRRTFDGYTF. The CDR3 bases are TGTGCCAGCACCTCCCGGCGGACTTTCGATGGCTACACCTTC.

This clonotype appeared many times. The CDR3 DNA sequence: TGTGCCAGTAGTATAACGACGGTATCCTATGAAAAACTGTTTTTT. Its translation is CASSITTVSYEKLFF. The chain uses TRBV19 and TRBJ1-4, with unresolved D. Germline values: CDR1 LNHDA, CDR2 SQIVND (reference sequence). Trimming removed 2 bases at V and 6 bases at J, with 13 bases between. The length of the CDR3 is 15 residues.

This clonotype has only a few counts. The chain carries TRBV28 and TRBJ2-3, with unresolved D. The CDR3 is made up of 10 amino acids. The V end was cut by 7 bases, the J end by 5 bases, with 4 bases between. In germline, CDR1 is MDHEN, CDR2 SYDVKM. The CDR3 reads CASNGDTQYF. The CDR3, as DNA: TGTGCCAGCAACGGAGATACGCAGTATTTT.

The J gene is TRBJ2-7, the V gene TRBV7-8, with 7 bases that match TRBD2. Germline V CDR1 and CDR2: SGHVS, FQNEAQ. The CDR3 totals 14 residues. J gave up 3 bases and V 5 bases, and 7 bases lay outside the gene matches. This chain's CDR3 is CASSPGGRDYEQYF. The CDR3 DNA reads TGTGCCAGCAGCCCGGGGGGTCGGGACTACGAGCAGTACTTC.

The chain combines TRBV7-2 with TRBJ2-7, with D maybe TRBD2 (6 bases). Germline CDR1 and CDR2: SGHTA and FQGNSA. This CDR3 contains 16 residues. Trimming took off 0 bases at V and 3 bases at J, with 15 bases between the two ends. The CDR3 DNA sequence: TGTGCCAGCAGCTTAGCCGTAAGCGGGTCCTACTACGAGCAGTACTTC. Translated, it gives CASSLAVSGSYYEQYF.

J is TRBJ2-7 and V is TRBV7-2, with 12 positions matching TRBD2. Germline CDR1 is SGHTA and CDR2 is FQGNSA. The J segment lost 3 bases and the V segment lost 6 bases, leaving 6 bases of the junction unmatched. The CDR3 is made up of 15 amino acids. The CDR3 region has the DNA TGTGCCAGCAGGGAGGGGACTAGCGGGTTCTACGAGCAGTACTTC. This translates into CASREGTSGFYEQYF. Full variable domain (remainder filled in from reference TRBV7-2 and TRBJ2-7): GAGVSQSPSNKVTEKGKDVELRCDPISGHTALYWYRQSLGQGLEFLIYFQGNSAPDKSGLPSDRFSAERTGGSVSTLTIQRTQQEDSAVYLCASREGTSGFYEQYFGPGTRLTVT.

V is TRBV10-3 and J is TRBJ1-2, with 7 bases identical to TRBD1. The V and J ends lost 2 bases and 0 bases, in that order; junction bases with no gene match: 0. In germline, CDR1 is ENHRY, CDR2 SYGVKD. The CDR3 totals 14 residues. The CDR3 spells CAISEGTANYGYTF. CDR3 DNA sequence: TGTGCCATCAGTGAGGGGACAGCTAACTATGGCTACACCTTC.

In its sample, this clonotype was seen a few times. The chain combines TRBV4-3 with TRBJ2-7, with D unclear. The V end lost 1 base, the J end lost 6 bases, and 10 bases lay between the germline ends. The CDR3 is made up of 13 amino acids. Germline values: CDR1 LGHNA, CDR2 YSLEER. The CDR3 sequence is CASSQVPGSEQYF. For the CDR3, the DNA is TGCGCCAGCAGCCAAGTCCCGGGTAGCGAGCAGTACTTC.

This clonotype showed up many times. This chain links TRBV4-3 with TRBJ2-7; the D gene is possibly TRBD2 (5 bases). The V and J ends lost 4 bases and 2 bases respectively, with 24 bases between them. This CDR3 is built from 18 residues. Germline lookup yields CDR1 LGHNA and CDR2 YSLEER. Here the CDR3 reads CASSLQIEVTAGTYEQYF. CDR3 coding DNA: TGCGCCAGCAGCCTCCAGATCGAGGTAACGGCCGGGACCTACGAGCAGTACTTC.

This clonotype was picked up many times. CDR3 DNA sequence: TGCGCCAGCAGCAGGATGCCGTCAGGCAGAAGTGGTGCCGGGGAGCTGTTTTTT. It specifies CASSRMPSGRSGAGELFF. The J gene is TRBJ2-2, the V gene TRBV5-1; no definite D call. The CDR3 consists of 18 residues. Deletions cut 4 bases from V and 6 bases from J, with 25 bases between. The germline V gene has CDR1 SGHRS and CDR2 YFSETQ.

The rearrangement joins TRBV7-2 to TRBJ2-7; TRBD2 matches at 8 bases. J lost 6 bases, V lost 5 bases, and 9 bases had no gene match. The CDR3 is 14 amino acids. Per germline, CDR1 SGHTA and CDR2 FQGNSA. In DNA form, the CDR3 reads TGTGCCAGCAGCCCCCAGACTAGCGCTGTCGAGCAGTACTTC. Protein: CASSPQTSAVEQYF.

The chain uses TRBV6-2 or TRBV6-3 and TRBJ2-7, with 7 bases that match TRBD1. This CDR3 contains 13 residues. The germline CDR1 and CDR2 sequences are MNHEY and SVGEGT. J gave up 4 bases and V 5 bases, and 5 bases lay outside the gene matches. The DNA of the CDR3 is TGTGCCAGCAGTCGGGACAGTTATTACGAGCAGTACTTC. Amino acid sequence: CASSRDSYYEQYF.

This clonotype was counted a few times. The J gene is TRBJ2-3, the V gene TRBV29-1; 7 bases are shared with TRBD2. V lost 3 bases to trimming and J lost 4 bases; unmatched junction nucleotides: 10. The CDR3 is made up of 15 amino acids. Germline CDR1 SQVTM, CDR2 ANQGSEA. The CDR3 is CSVEAREGGSDTQYF. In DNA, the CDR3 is TGCAGCGTTGAGGCAAGGGAGGGCGGGTCAGATACGCAGTATTTT.

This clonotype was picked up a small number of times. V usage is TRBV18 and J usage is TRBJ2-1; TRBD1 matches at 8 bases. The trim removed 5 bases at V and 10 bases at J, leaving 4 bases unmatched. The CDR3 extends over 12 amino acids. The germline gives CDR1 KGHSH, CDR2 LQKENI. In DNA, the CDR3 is TGTGCCAGCTCAGACCGGGACAGGGAGCAGTTCTTC. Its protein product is CASSDRDREQFF.

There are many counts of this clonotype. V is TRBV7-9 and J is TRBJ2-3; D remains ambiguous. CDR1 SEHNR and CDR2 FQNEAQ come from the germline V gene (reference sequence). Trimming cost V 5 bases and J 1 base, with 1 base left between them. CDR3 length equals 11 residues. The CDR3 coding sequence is TGTGCCAGCAGCCGCACAGATACGCAGTATTTT. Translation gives CASSRTDTQYF. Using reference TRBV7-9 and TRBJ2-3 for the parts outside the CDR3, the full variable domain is DTGVSQNPRHKITKRGQNVTFRCDPISEHNRLYWYRQTLGQGPEFLTYFQNEAQLEKSRLLSDRFSAERPKGSFSTLEIQRTEQGDSAMYLCASSRTDTQYFGPGTRLTVL.

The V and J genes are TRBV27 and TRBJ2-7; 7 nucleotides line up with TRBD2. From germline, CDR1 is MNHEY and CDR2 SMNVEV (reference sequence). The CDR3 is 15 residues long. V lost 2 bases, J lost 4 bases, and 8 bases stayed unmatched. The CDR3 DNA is TGTGCCAGCAGTTTAAGAGCGGGACCCGGTTACGAGCAGTACTTC. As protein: CASSLRAGPGYEQYF.

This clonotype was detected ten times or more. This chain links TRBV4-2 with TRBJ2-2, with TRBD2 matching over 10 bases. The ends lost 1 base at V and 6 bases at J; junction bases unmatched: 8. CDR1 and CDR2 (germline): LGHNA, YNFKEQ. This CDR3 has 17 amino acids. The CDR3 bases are TGTGCCAGCAGCCAAGGAGCAGCGGGAGGGTTCGCCGGGGAGCTGTTTTTT. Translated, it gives CASSQGAAGGFAGELFF.

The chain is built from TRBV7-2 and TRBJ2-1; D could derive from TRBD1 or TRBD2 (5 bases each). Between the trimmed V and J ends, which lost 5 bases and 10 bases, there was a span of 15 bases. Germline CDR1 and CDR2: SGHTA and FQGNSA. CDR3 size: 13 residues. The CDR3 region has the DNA TGTGCCAGCAGCCGGGACCCCATGGGAGAGCAGTTCTTC. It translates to CASSRDPMGEQFF.